This T cell receptor (beta chain) was retrieved from a study of T cell repertoires in cytomegalovirus infection (dated by TCRdb to the late 2010s). About the investigation overall: Donor HLA type was relevant to the analysis, because carriage of CMV infection together with the matching HLA type was indicated by public TCR beta signatures. Study-level results and caveats: The ex vivo response was dominated by HLA-C-restricted CMV-specific TCR beta clonotypes, which also provided the single most frequent clonotype in two of eight donors. In both this cohort and an independent roughly 360-donor cohort, the cumulative frequency of public TCR beta family members distinguished carriers of CMV infection plus the relevant HLA type.

For this clonotype: Its antigen is currently not known. No much larger clonotype is one base removed from it; base qualities were not supplied.

The listed sequencing device is Illumina HiSeq 1500. TCRdb reprocessing: public reads trimmed at Q25 with fastp, clones called with MiXCR, in-frame beta chains kept. Each CDR3 protein gets just one entry, which takes the most common genes and DNA from the rows behind it. This sample gives a few hundred thousand distinct CDR3 sequences in total; 17% of them show up just once. In total, the top ten clones hold 9.5% to 15% of the sample. The CDR3 goes from the cysteine to the phenylalanine over 14 residues. Just the 42-base CDR3 DNA is kept, in frame starting at base 1. The V and J ends are trimmed by 10 bases and 6 bases, leaving 20 bases between them. The germline V gene (reference sequence) provides CDR1 SEHNR and CDR2 FQNEAQ.

The receptor's source is a human donor in good health (CMV status not recorded). Some clones in this sample may be carry-over from other donors' samples. The sequence joins TRBV7-9 to TRBJ2-3; possibly the D gene is TRBD2, per 6 matching bases. Sequenced sample: PBMCs. The DNA sequence is TGTGCCACCGAGTGGGGGGAACTTCGCGATACGCAGTATTTT. Its protein product is CATEWGELRDTQYF.